This is a list of T cell receptor beta chains from one sample in a study of shared clonotypes between healthy human individuals. Measured with immunoSEQ multiplex PCR; TCRdb has only the in-frame clones, and not every one. The table records some 2.1 million clones, about 95% of them present only once. Sequences were obtained from naive CD8+ T cells sorted from blood. Receptors originate from a man in his late teens or twenties in good health. The CDR3 runs from the conserved cysteine through the conserved F or W. The order of the fields is CDR3 protein, CDR3 DNA, J gene, D gene, V gene, clone size. A D gene is named only where the DNA matches it firmly. Clone size is stated in some rows and not others, as once, few, many or a class when expanded.

CDR3 protein: CASSLNPGLRNEQYF
CDR3 DNA: TGCGCCAGCAGCCTTAACCCGGGACTAAGGAACGAGCAGTACTTC
J gene: TRBJ2-7
D gene: TRBD2
V gene: TRBV4-3
clone size: NA

CDR3 protein: CSVLGEGKLFF
CDR3 DNA: TGCAGCGTTTTGGGCGAGGGAAAACTGTTTTTT
J gene: TRBJ1-4
D gene: NA
V gene: TRBV29-1
clone size: NA

CDR3 protein: CASSSSTGVTTDTQYF
CDR3 DNA: TGTGCCAGCAGCTCTTCGACAGGGGTGACGACAGATACGCAGTATTTT
J gene: TRBJ2-3
D gene: TRBD1
V gene: TRBV7-6
clone size: NA

CDR3 protein: CASSVRDRAYGYTF
CDR3 DNA: TGTGCCAGTAGTGTTCGGGACAGGGCCTATGGCTACACCTTC
J gene: TRBJ1-2
D gene: TRBD1
V gene: TRBV19
clone size: NA

CDR3 protein: CASSLEHPGTATSLHYGYTF
CDR3 DNA: TGCGCCAGCAGCTTAGAACACCCGGGGACAGCGACTTCCCTTCACTATGGCTACACCTTC
J gene: TRBJ1-2
D gene: TRBD1
V gene: TRBV5-1
clone size: NA

CDR3 protein: CASSLGTGETQYF
CDR3 DNA: TGTGCCAGCAGCTTGGGGACGGGAGAGACCCAGTACTTC
J gene: TRBJ2-5
D gene: NA
V gene: TRBV5-6
clone size: NA

CDR3 protein: CASSVEENEQFF
CDR3 DNA: TGTGCCAGCAGCGTAGAGGAAAATGAGCAGTTCTTC
J gene: TRBJ2-1
D gene: NA
V gene: TRBV9
clone size: NA

CDR3 protein: CASSLVQGGDYGYTF
CDR3 DNA: TGTGCCAGCAGCTTAGTCCAGGGAGGGGACTATGGCTACACCTTC
J gene: TRBJ1-2
D gene: NA
V gene: TRBV11-2
clone size: NA

CDR3 protein: CASSSTSGPPPYEQYF
CDR3 DNA: TGTGCCAGCAGCTCTACTAGCGGGCCCCCGCCCTACGAGCAGTACTTC
J gene: TRBJ2-7
D gene: TRBD2
V gene: TRBV13
clone size: once

CDR3 protein: CASSLTSGYNEQFF
CDR3 DNA: TGTGCCAGCAGCTTGACTAGCGGCTACAATGAGCAGTTCTTC
J gene: TRBJ2-1
D gene: TRBD2
V gene: TRBV13
clone size: NA

CDR3 protein: CASSHLLSGELFF
CDR3 DNA: TGTGCCAGTAGTCACCTTTTGTCCGGGGAGCTGTTTTTT
J gene: TRBJ2-2
D gene: NA
V gene: TRBV19
clone size: NA

CDR3 protein: CAWSFSGRGYNEQFF
CDR3 DNA: TGTGCCTGGAGTTTTAGCGGGAGGGGGTACAATGAGCAGTTCTTC
J gene: TRBJ2-1
D gene: TRBD2
V gene: TRBV30
clone size: NA

CDR3 protein: CASSPGLQGLHEQYF
CDR3 DNA: TGCGCCAGCAGCCCCGGCCTTCAGGGGCTCCACGAGCAGTACTTC
J gene: TRBJ2-7
D gene: NA
V gene: TRBV5-1
clone size: NA

CDR3 protein: CASSSLSYEQYF
CDR3 DNA: TGTGCCAGCAGTTCATTATCCTACGAGCAGTACTTC
J gene: TRBJ2-7
D gene: NA
V gene: TRBV13
clone size: NA

CDR3 protein: CASSPLFLGGTTQETQYF
CDR3 DNA: TGTGCCAGCAGTCCTCTCTTTTTGGGGGGGACAACCCAAGAGACCCAGTACTTC
J gene: TRBJ2-5
D gene: NA
V gene: TRBV25-1
clone size: NA

CDR3 protein: CASSQVIIAGGTEQYF
CDR3 DNA: TGTGCCAGCAGCCAAGTTATAATAGCGGGAGGAACCGAGCAGTACTTC
J gene: TRBJ2-7
D gene: TRBD2
V gene: TRBV14
clone size: NA

CDR3 protein: CASSLAGTGGSQPQHF
CDR3 DNA: TGTGCCAGCAGCTTAGCAGGGACAGGGGGCTCTCAGCCCCAGCATTTT
J gene: TRBJ1-5
D gene: TRBD1
V gene: TRBV5-8
clone size: once

CDR3 protein: CASSQETSGLYEQYF
CDR3 DNA: TGCGCCAGCAGCCAAGAAACCTCAGGGCTCTACGAGCAGTACTTC
J gene: TRBJ2-7
D gene: NA
V gene: TRBV4-1
clone size: NA

CDR3 protein: CASSRTGRYEQYF
CDR3 DNA: TGTGCCAGCAGCCGGACAGGGCGCTACGAGCAGTACTTC
J gene: TRBJ2-7
D gene: TRBD1
V gene: TRBV7-9
clone size: NA

CDR3 protein: CASSTGTSASYEQYF
CDR3 DNA: TGTGCCAGCAGTACCGGGACTAGCGCTTCCTACGAGCAGTACTTC
J gene: TRBJ2-7
D gene: TRBD2
V gene: TRBV7-9
clone size: NA

CDR3 protein: CASSPSVGLAGELFF
CDR3 DNA: TGTGCCAGCTCACCTTCAGTAGGACTAGCCGGGGAGCTGTTTTTT
J gene: TRBJ2-2
D gene: TRBD2
V gene: TRBV18
clone size: NA

CDR3 protein: CASSFQTDSGNTIYF
CDR3 DNA: TGTGCCAGCAGCTTCCAGACAGACTCTGGAAACACCATATATTTT
J gene: TRBJ1-3
D gene: NA
V gene: TRBV7-9
clone size: NA

CDR3 protein: CASSSRTSGANEQYF
CDR3 DNA: TGTGCCAGCAGCTCAAGGACTAGCGGGGCCAACGAGCAGTACTTC
J gene: TRBJ2-7
D gene: TRBD2
V gene: TRBV7-9
clone size: NA

CDR3 protein: CASSQDVDRKAFF
CDR3 DNA: TGCGCCAGCAGCCAAGATGTGGACAGAAAAGCTTTCTTT
J gene: TRBJ1-1
D gene: NA
V gene: TRBV4-1
clone size: NA

CDR3 protein: CASSHVASGSYEQFF
CDR3 DNA: TGTGCCAGCAGCCACGTAGCTAGCGGGAGCTATGAGCAGTTCTTC
J gene: TRBJ2-1
D gene: TRBD2
V gene: TRBV11-2
clone size: NA

CDR3 protein: CAISDPTEGETQYF
CDR3 DNA: TGTGCCATCAGTGACCCCACGGAAGGGGAGACCCAGTACTTC
J gene: TRBJ2-5
D gene: NA
V gene: TRBV10-3
clone size: few

CDR3 protein: CASSLGGRSSYEQYF
CDR3 DNA: TGTGCCAGCAGCTTGGGCGGGAGGAGCTCCTACGAGCAGTACTTC
J gene: TRBJ2-7
D gene: TRBD2
V gene: TRBV5-8
clone size: NA

CDR3 protein: CASSVEADWDTGELFF
CDR3 DNA: TGTGCCAGCAGCGTAGAGGCTGATTGGGACACCGGGGAGCTGTTTTTT
J gene: TRBJ2-2
D gene: NA
V gene: TRBV9
clone size: NA

CDR3 protein: CASRDLGYTF
CDR3 DNA: TGCGCCAGCAGGGATTTAGGCTACACCTTC
J gene: TRBJ1-2
D gene: NA
V gene: TRBV10-2
clone size: few

CDR3 protein: CASSFPRDSTDTQYF
CDR3 DNA: TGTGCCAGCAGTTTTCCCCGGGATTCCACAGATACGCAGTATTTT
J gene: TRBJ2-3
D gene: NA
V gene: TRBV7-2
clone size: once

CDR3 protein: CASSFWGSGADTQYF
CDR3 DNA: TGCGCCAGCAGCTTTTGGGGTAGCGGGGCAGATACGCAGTATTTT
J gene: TRBJ2-3
D gene: TRBD2
V gene: TRBV5-1
clone size: NA

CDR3 protein: CASSQSTTGALHF
CDR3 DNA: TGTGCCAGCAGCCAATCCACCACTGGTGCCCTCCACTTT
J gene: TRBJ1-6
D gene: NA
V gene: TRBV16
clone size: few

CDR3 protein: CASSLTAWGVNEQYF
CDR3 DNA: TGTGCCAGCAGCCTCACAGCTTGGGGGGTCAACGAGCAGTACTTC
J gene: TRBJ2-7
D gene: NA
V gene: TRBV13
clone size: NA

CDR3 protein: CASSPGQFFYEQYF
CDR3 DNA: TGTGCCAGCAGCCCGGGACAGTTTTTCTACGAGCAGTACTTC
J gene: TRBJ2-7
D gene: TRBD1
V gene: TRBV14
clone size: NA

CDR3 protein: CASSEPGYEQYF
CDR3 DNA: TGCGCCAGCAGTGAGCCAGGATACGAGCAGTACTTC
J gene: TRBJ2-7
D gene: NA
V gene: TRBV10-1
clone size: NA

CDR3 protein: CASSRARTGAYEQYF
CDR3 DNA: TGCGCCAGCAGCCGGGCCCGGACAGGCGCCTACGAGCAGTACTTC
J gene: TRBJ2-7
D gene: TRBD1
V gene: TRBV4-1
clone size: NA

CDR3 protein: CASSELGTNEQFF
CDR3 DNA: TGCGCCAGCAGTGAGTTGGGGACCAATGAGCAGTTCTTC
J gene: TRBJ2-1
D gene: NA
V gene: TRBV10-1
clone size: NA

CDR3 protein: CASKLPGLAGYNEQFF
CDR3 DNA: TGCGCCAGCAAACTTCCGGGACTAGCGGGATACAATGAGCAGTTCTTC
J gene: TRBJ2-1
D gene: TRBD2
V gene: TRBV5-1
clone size: NA

CDR3 protein: CASSQKAPPGPTYGYTF
CDR3 DNA: TGCGCCAGCAGCCAGAAGGCACCCCCGGGACCGACCTATGGCTACACCTTC
J gene: TRBJ1-2
D gene: NA
V gene: TRBV4-1
clone size: NA

CDR3 protein: CASSLTGSEGWTQYF
CDR3 DNA: TGCGCCAGCAGCTTAACGGGGTCGGAGGGTTGGACCCAGTACTTC
J gene: TRBJ2-5
D gene: NA
V gene: TRBV5-1
clone size: once

CDR3 protein: CASSYWGTQYF
CDR3 DNA: TGTGCCAGCAGTTATTGGGGTACGCAGTATTTT
J gene: TRBJ2-3
D gene: NA
V gene: TRBV6-5
clone size: NA

CDR3 protein: CASSSGTESSYEQYF
CDR3 DNA: TGTGCCAGCAGCTCCGGGACAGAGAGCTCCTACGAGCAGTACTTC
J gene: TRBJ2-7
D gene: TRBD1
V gene: TRBV7-9
clone size: once

CDR3 protein: CATGGGSGYTF
CDR3 DNA: TGTGCCACCGGCGGGGGTTCCGGCTACACCTTC
J gene: TRBJ1-2
D gene: NA
V gene: TRBV11-2
clone size: NA

CDR3 protein: CASRDRDLFYYEQYF
CDR3 DNA: TGTGCCAGCAGGGATCGGGACTTGTTCTACTACGAGCAGTACTTC
J gene: TRBJ2-7
D gene: NA
V gene: TRBV6-1
clone size: NA

CDR3 protein: CASSLLWGGELFF
CDR3 DNA: TGTGCCAGCAGCTTACTATGGGGCGGGGAGCTGTTTTTT
J gene: TRBJ2-2
D gene: NA
V gene: TRBV7-6
clone size: NA

CDR3 protein: CASSQGGVNEQFF
CDR3 DNA: TGTGCCAGCAGCCAAGGAGGGGTCAATGAGCAGTTCTTC
J gene: TRBJ2-1
D gene: NA
V gene: TRBV4-2
clone size: NA

CDR3 protein: CASSPAGHSYEQYF
CDR3 DNA: TGTGCCAGCAGCCCGGCCGGGCACTCCTACGAGCAGTACTTC
J gene: TRBJ2-7
D gene: NA
V gene: TRBV9
clone size: NA

CDR3 protein: CASSPGTGGHYGYTF
CDR3 DNA: TGTGCCAGCAGTCCAGGGACAGGGGGCCACTATGGCTACACCTTC
J gene: TRBJ1-2
D gene: TRBD1
V gene: TRBV27
clone size: NA

CDR3 protein: CASSEEAGYEQYF
CDR3 DNA: TGTGCCAGCAGTGAAGAGGCGGGCTACGAGCAGTACTTC
J gene: TRBJ2-7
D gene: NA
V gene: TRBV6-1
clone size: NA

CDR3 protein: CASSEIVPEGYTF
CDR3 DNA: TGTGCCAGCAGTGAAATCGTCCCCGAAGGCTACACCTTC
J gene: TRBJ1-2
D gene: NA
V gene: TRBV6-1
clone size: NA

CDR3 protein: CASSPRTSGDNEQFF
CDR3 DNA: TGTGCCAGCAGCCCCCGGACTAGCGGAGACAATGAGCAGTTCTTC
J gene: TRBJ2-1
D gene: TRBD2
V gene: TRBV7-9
clone size: NA

CDR3 protein: CASSFWDSSYNEQFF
CDR3 DNA: TGTGCCAGCAGTTTTTGGGACAGCTCCTACAATGAGCAGTTCTTC
J gene: TRBJ2-1
D gene: TRBD1
V gene: TRBV28
clone size: NA

CDR3 protein: CASSPDGNTEAFF
CDR3 DNA: TGTGCCAGCAGCCCGGACGGGAACACTGAAGCTTTCTTT
J gene: TRBJ1-1
D gene: NA
V gene: TRBV4-2
clone size: NA

CDR3 protein: CASSLANGQGYEQYF
CDR3 DNA: TGTGCCAGCAGCTTAGCCAACGGACAGGGCTACGAGCAGTACTTC
J gene: TRBJ2-7
D gene: TRBD1
V gene: TRBV7-9
clone size: NA

CDR3 protein: CASSQDGGTYEQYF
CDR3 DNA: TGCGCCAGCAGCCAAGATGGCGGAACCTACGAGCAGTACTTC
J gene: TRBJ2-7
D gene: NA
V gene: TRBV4-3
clone size: NA

CDR3 protein: CASSLVSFVSSEQYF
CDR3 DNA: TGTGCCAGCAGCTTAGTTTCCTTTGTTAGTTCGGAGCAGTACTTC
J gene: TRBJ2-7
D gene: NA
V gene: TRBV11-2
clone size: NA